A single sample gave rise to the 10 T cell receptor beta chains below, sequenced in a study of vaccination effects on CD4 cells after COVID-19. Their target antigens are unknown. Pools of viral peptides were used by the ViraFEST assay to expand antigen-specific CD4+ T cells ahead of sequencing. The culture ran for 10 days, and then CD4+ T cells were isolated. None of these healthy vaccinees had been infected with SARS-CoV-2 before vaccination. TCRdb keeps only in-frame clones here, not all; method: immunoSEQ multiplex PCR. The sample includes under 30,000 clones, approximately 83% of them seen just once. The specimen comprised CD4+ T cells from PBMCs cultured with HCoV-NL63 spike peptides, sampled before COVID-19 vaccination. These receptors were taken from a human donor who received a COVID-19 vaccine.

CDR3 DNA: TGTGCCAGCAGTCGGCGGGGGAACTCCTACAATGAGCAGTTCTTC. This translates into CASSRRGNSYNEQFF. This rearrangement joins TRBV6-5 to TRBJ2-1; 7 bases align to TRBD2. After removal of 5 bases from V and 0 bases from J, the junction contained 4 bases not matched to a gene. Per the germline V gene, CDR1 is MNHEY and CDR2 is SVGAGI. The CDR3 loop spans 15 amino acids.

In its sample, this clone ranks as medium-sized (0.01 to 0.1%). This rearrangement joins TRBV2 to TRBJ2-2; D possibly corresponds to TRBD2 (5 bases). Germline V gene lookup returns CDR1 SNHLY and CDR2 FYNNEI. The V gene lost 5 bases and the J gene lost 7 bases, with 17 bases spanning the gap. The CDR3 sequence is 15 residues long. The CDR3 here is CASSLGSTGNGELFF. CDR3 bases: TGTGCCAGCAGTTTGGGCTCCACGGGGAACGGGGAGCTGTTTTTT.

CDR3 sequence: CASSRSSRSDGYTF. The CDR3 DNA is TGTGCCAGTAGTAGGAGCAGTAGGTCGGATGGCTACACCTTC. The rearrangement links TRBV19 to TRBJ1-2; unclear D gene. V was shortened by 4 bases and J by 6 bases, with 15 bases between the two germline ends. The CDR3 length is 14 residues. From germline, CDR1 is LNHDA and CDR2 SQIVND (reference sequence).

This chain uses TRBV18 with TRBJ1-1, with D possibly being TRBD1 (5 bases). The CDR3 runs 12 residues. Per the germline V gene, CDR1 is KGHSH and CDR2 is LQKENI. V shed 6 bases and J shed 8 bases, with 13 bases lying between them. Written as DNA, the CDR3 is TGTGCCAGCTCTACGAGGGGAATGGAAGCTTTCTTT. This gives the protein CASSTRGMEAFF.

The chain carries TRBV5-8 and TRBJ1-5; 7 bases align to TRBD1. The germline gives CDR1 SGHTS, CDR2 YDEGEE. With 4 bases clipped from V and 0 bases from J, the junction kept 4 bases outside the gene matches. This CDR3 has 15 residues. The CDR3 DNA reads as TGTGCCAGCAGCCAACAGGGGTATAGCAATCAGCCCCAGCATTTT. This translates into CASSQQGYSNQPQHF.

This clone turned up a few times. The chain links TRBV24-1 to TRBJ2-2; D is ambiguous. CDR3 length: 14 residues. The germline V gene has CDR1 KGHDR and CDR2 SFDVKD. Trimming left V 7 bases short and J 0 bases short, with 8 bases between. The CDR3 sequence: CATSLPTNTGELFF. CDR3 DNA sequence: TGTGCCACCAGCCTCCCTACGAACACCGGGGAGCTGTTTTTT.

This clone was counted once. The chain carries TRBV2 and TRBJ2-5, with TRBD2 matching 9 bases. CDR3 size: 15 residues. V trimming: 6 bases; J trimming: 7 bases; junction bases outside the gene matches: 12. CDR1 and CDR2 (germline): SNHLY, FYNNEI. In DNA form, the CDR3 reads TGTGCCAGCAGGGCACCGGGACTAGCATCCCGGACCCAGTACTTC. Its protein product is CASRAPGLASRTQYF.

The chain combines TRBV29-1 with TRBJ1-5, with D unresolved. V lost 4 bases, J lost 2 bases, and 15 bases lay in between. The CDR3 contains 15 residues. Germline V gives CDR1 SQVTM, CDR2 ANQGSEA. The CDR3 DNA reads TGCAGCGTTGCTGACGGAGTGTTAGGCAATCAGCCCCAGCATTTT. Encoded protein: CSVADGVLGNQPQHF.

CDR3 in DNA: TGTGCCAGCAGTGACGGGGCTGGTGGGGCCAACGTCCTGACTTTC. Amino acids: CASSDGAGGANVLTF. This rearrangement joins TRBV6-4 to TRBJ2-6, with a tentative D call TRBD1 (5 bases). This CDR3 comprises 15 residues. V was trimmed by 2 bases and J by 3 bases, leaving 8 bases between them. CDR1 and CDR2 (germline): MRHNA, SNTAGT.

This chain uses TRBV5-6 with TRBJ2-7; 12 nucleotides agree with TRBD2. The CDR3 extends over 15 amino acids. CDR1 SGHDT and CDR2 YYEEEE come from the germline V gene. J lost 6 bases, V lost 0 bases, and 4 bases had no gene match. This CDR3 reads CASSLGPSGRGEQYF. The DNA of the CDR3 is TGTGCCAGCAGCTTGGGCCCTAGCGGGAGGGGCGAGCAGTACTTC.